One and the same sample provided the 28 T cell receptor beta chains below, sequenced in a study of blood T cells in healthy people across ages. It was with a sample-barcoded 5' primer and a J-beta primer mix that a second PCR of roughly 6 to 11 cycles was run. From the 5' RACE reads, TCRdb called clonotypes with MiXCR, one entry per CDR3 protein. The sample has roughly 1.6 million distinct CDR3 sequences; about 31% are singletons. Sequenced: blood. The origin of the receptors is a woman in her 30s in good health.

This chain connects TRBV6-5 to TRBJ1-1, with D tentatively TRBD1 (5 bases). This CDR3 spans 13 amino acids. The V gene lost 2 bases and the J gene lost 5 bases, with 9 bases spanning the gap. Per the germline V gene, CDR1 is MNHEY and CDR2 is SVGAGI. The CDR3 sequence is CASSYRRGTEAFF. The DNA of the CDR3 is TGTGCCAGCAGTTACAGGCGGGGGACTGAAGCTTTCTTT.

The gene calls are TRBV9 and TRBJ2-5, with unresolved D. V was shortened by 4 bases and J by 0 bases, with 19 bases between the two germline ends. The CDR3 spans 17 residues. Germline assignment: CDR1 SGDLS and CDR2 YYNGEE. This CDR3 is CASSPRRQAEYQETQYF. The CDR3 DNA sequence: TGTGCCAGCAGCCCCCGTCGCCAGGCCGAGTACCAAGAGACCCAGTACTTC. The complete variable domain, with remaining parts taken from reference TRBV9 and TRBJ2-5, reads DSGVTQTPKHLITATGQRVTLRCSPRSGDLSVYWYQQSLDQGLQFLIQYYNGEERAKGNILERFSAQQFPDLHSELNLSSLELGDSALYFCASSPRRQAEYQETQYFGPGTRLLVL.

The sample holds a few counts of this clonotype. The chain links TRBV6-5 to TRBJ2-1; 8 bases fit TRBD1. Germline CDR1 MNHEY, CDR2 SVGAGI. There are 14 residues in the CDR3. V shed 4 bases, J shed 9 bases, and the junction held 8 bases outside the gene matches. CDR3 in amino acids: CASSSRTGRIEQFF. The CDR3 nucleotides read TGTGCCAGCAGTTCCCGGACAGGGAGGATTGAGCAGTTCTTC.

The chain employs TRBV29-1 and TRBJ2-1, with 9 bases identical to TRBD2. V trimming: 4 bases; J trimming: 2 bases; junction bases outside the gene matches: 6. The germline gives CDR1 SQVTM, CDR2 ANQGSEA. This CDR3 contains 15 residues. CDR3 bases: TGCAGCGTTGTAGGGGCGGGAGGGCCCTACAATGAGCAGTTCTTC. This translates into CSVVGAGGPYNEQFF.

As to this clonotype: A much bigger clone sits one base away, suggesting this may be a read error. V is TRBV29-1 and J is TRBJ2-5; D is possibly TRBD2 (6 bases). The end of the DNA fits TRBJ2-7 better, so the J call may be wrong. Germline loops: CDR1 SQVTM, CDR2 ANQGSEA. The CDR3 runs to 12 residues. The chain's CDR3 is CSGGRGIYEQYF. The CDR3 DNA reads as TGCAGCGGCGGACGGGGGATCTACGAGCAGTACTTC.

This clonotype has at least ten counts. The chain combines TRBV6-6 with TRBJ2-7; TRBD2 matches at 7 bases. With V trimmed by 4 bases and J by 5 bases, 8 bases remained unmatched. The V gene's germline CDR1 is MNHNY and CDR2 SVGAGI (reference sequence). The CDR3 totals 14 residues. The CDR3 here is CASSSKTSIHEQYF. DNA of the CDR3: TGTGCCAGCAGTTCTAAGACTAGCATCCACGAGCAGTACTTC.

The V and J genes are TRBV3-1 and TRBJ2-3; D remains ambiguous. The ends were cut back, 3 bases at V and 0 bases at J, with 16 bases in the middle. The CDR3 covers 17 residues. CDR1 is LGHDT and CDR2 is YNNKEL in the germline V gene (reference sequence). In DNA form, the CDR3 reads TGTGCCAGCAGCCACTTCTACCCGATATCTAGCACAGATACGCAGTATTTT. Its translation: CASSHFYPISSTDTQYF.

This chain links TRBV12-3 or TRBV12-4 with TRBJ2-7, with D perhaps TRBD1 (6 bases). Trimming pared 4 bases from V and 6 bases from J, leaving 25 bases between. This CDR3 has 17 residues. The CDR3 DNA reads TGTGCCAGCAGTTGGGGAAGGGCCGGGACACCCTTTTGCGAGCAGTACTTC. Its protein product is CASSWGRAGTPFCEQYF.

Comments on this clonotype: A much larger clone differs by one base, so this may be a read error. This chain joins TRBV7-2 and TRBJ2-5; D uncertain. Per the germline V gene, CDR1 is SGHTA and CDR2 is FQGNSA. V shed 0 bases and J shed 4 bases, with 12 bases lying between them. This CDR3 has 15 residues. The CDR3 nucleotides are TGTGCCAGCAGCTTAGCTGCTTGCGCTAGAGAGACCCAGTACTTC. It translates to CASSLAACARETQYF.

This clonotype was recorded many times. V and J are TRBV3-1 and TRBJ1-2, with D perhaps matching TRBD1 (5 bases). The CDR3 contains 17 residues. Per the germline V gene, CDR1 is LGHDT and CDR2 is YNNKEL (reference sequence). Between the trimmed V and J ends, which lost 2 bases and 5 bases, there was a span of 21 bases. CDR3 DNA sequence: TGTGCCAGCAGCCAAAACGTCGCCTCAGGGAGTTTTTATGGCTACACCTTC. This codes for CASSQNVASGSFYGYTF.

Comment on this clonotype: This clone may be a read error of a much larger clone one base away. The chain couples TRBV29-1 to TRBJ2-7; TRBD2 aligns across 8 bases. V shed 7 bases and J 3 bases; nucleotides not matched to a gene: 8. This CDR3 region has 13 residues. In germline, CDR1 is SQVTM, CDR2 ANQGSEA. The DNA of the CDR3 is TGCAGCGCCCCCGGGGGGGCGAGCTACGAGCAGTACTTC. It encodes CSAPGGASYEQYF.

On this clonotype: The junction and the germline gene differ at one end; a read error may be behind it. The chain joins TRBV7-9 to TRBJ2-2; the D gene is possibly TRBD2 (5 bases). This CDR3 region has 14 residues. Germline lookup yields CDR1 SEHNR and CDR2 FQNEAQ (reference sequence). The CDR3 is CAGSREPGTGELFF. The CDR3 DNA reads as TGTGCCGGCAGCCGGGAACCGGGTACCGGGGAGCTGTTTTTT.

The V and J genes are TRBV5-1 and TRBJ1-1, with D possibly matching TRBD1 (5 bases). Germline lookup yields CDR1 SGHRS and CDR2 YFSETQ. The CDR3 sequence is 17 residues long. With 4 bases removed from V and 0 bases from J, the gap between germline ends came to 19 bases. CDR3 coding DNA: TGCGCCAGCAGCGTTAGATCTCGGGGCAGAGTGAACACTGAAGCTTTCTTT. Translating it yields CASSVRSRGRVNTEAFF.

This sequence joins TRBV20-1 and TRBJ2-3; 9 bases line up with TRBD2. The CDR3 totals 14 residues. After removal of 0 bases from V and 7 bases from J, the junction contained 5 bases not matched to a gene. Per the germline V gene, CDR1 is DFQATT and CDR2 is SNEGSKA (reference sequence). The CDR3 is CSARDGTSPNTQYF. The CDR3 DNA sequence: TGCAGTGCTAGAGACGGGACTAGCCCTAATACGCAGTATTTT.

This clonotype was observed many times. The V call is TRBV29-1, the J call TRBJ2-7; tentatively, D is TRBD2 (5 bases). Germline CDR1 is SQVTM and CDR2 is ANQGSEA. V shed 0 bases and J shed 0 bases, with 9 bases lying between them. This CDR3 contains 14 residues. The CDR3 protein is CSVEDSAGSYEQYF. CDR3 DNA: TGCAGCGTTGAAGATTCGGCGGGCTCCTACGAGCAGTACTTC.

The V and J genes are TRBV27 and TRBJ2-7, with a weak D call TRBD1 (6 bases). Germline V gene data show CDR1 as MNHEY and CDR2 as SMNVEV (reference sequence). V was clipped by 6 bases and J by 6 bases, with 15 bases between them. This CDR3 comprises 13 residues. CDR3 residues: CASSTNGGSEQYF. Here the CDR3 DNA reads TGTGCCAGCAGCACGAATGGGGGCAGCGAGCAGTACTTC.

For this clonotype: With a much larger clone just one base away, this may be a read error. V is TRBV7-3 and J is TRBJ1-2, with D unclear. V gave up 5 bases and J gave up 3 bases, with 10 bases separating them. Germline values: CDR1 SGHTA, CDR2 FQGTGA. The CDR3 length is 13 residues. The CDR3 DNA sequence: TGTGCCAGCAGCCCCAGGAAAGACTATGGCTACACCTTC. Protein product: CASSPRKDYGYTF.

The chain carries TRBV27 and TRBJ2-5; 8 bases are shared with TRBD1. Germline V gene lookup returns CDR1 MNHEY and CDR2 SMNVEV (reference sequence). This CDR3 has 15 amino acids. The V and J ends lost 6 bases and 8 bases, in that order; junction bases with no gene match: 14. CDR3 bases: TGTGCCAGCAGCCGCACAGGGGGGAACCTACCAACCCAGTACTTC. Translating gives CASSRTGGNLPTQYF.

A few counts support this clonotype. The chain links TRBV24-1 to TRBJ2-1; D is uncertain. Per germline, CDR1 KGHDR and CDR2 SFDVKD. Trimming left V 10 bases short and J 1 base short, with 13 bases between. The CDR3 covers 14 residues. The CDR3 sequence is CATSARTSYNEQFF. CDR3 DNA sequence: TGTGCCACATCCGCGCGTACATCCTACAATGAGCAGTTCTTC.

This chain links TRBV5-1 with TRBJ2-7, with D possibly being TRBD2 (6 bases). Germline loops: CDR1 SGHRS, CDR2 YFSETQ. The CDR3 loop spans 13 amino acids. Trimming took 6 bases from V and 6 from J, leaving 16 bases between them. The CDR3 region has the DNA TGCGCCAGCACCCTAAGTGAGGGAGGCGAGCAGTACTTC. Its protein is CASTLSEGGEQYF.

CDR3 sequence: CASSLAADTRYEQYF. The CDR3 DNA reads as TGTGCCAGCAGTTTAGCCGCGGACACTCGCTACGAGCAGTACTTC. This chain connects TRBV27 to TRBJ2-5; possibly TRBD1 for D (5 bases). The J call may be in error: the DNA end matches TRBJ2-7 better. The CDR3 runs to 15 residues. Per the germline V gene, CDR1 is MNHEY and CDR2 is SMNVEV (reference sequence).

This clonotype was seen repeatedly, ten times or more. The rearrangement uses TRBV6-1 and TRBJ1-5, with 11 bases lining up with TRBD1. V gave up 6 bases and J gave up 6 bases; unmatched junction bases: 7. The CDR3 runs to 15 residues. Germline V gene lookup returns CDR1 MNHNS and CDR2 SASEGT. In DNA, the CDR3 is TGTGCCAGCAGACCCCCGGGACAGGGGGGTCAGCCCCAGCATTTT. It encodes CASRPPGQGGQPQHF.

With respect to this clonotype: Just one base apart from a much larger clone, this may be a read error. The chain joins TRBV4-1 to TRBJ2-7; the D gene is possibly TRBD1 (5 bases). This CDR3 is 15 amino acids long. The ends were cut back, 1 base at V and 0 bases at J, with 10 bases in the middle. The V gene's germline CDR1 is MGHRA and CDR2 YSYEKL. Here the CDR3 reads CASSQATEDSYEQYF. The CDR3 nucleotides read TGCGCCAGCAGCCAAGCGACAGAGGACTCCTACGAGCAGTACTTC.

V and J are TRBV7-8 and TRBJ2-1; 9 bases fit TRBD1. CDR1 and CDR2 (germline): SGHVS, FQNEAQ. Unmatched junction bases numbered 5, after V lost 4 bases and J lost 7 bases. This CDR3 has 14 amino acids. CDR3 sequence reads: CASSYRDRVNEQFF. In DNA, the CDR3 is TGTGCCAGCAGCTACCGGGACAGGGTTAATGAGCAGTTCTTC.

This clonotype was recorded once. This could be a read error, since a much larger clone is one nucleotide away. No DNA is shown, since the ends of the CDR3 on it are uncertain; the CDR3 is the one TCRdb lists. The chain joins TRBV20-1 to TRBJ2-3. Including both end residues, the CDR3 is 17 amino acids long. Germline assignment: CDR1 DFQATT and CDR2 SNEGSKA (reference sequence). The CDR3 sequence: CSARCYVGCGSTDTQCF.

The rearrangement joins TRBV12-3 or TRBV12-4 to TRBJ1-1; D not certain. V lost 8 bases, J lost 1 base, and 11 bases lay in between. The CDR3 runs 13 residues. CDR3 nucleotides: TGTGCCAGCGCTGGGCAGCAGAACACTGAAGCTTTCTTT. This translates into CASAGQQNTEAFF.

This clonotype has more than one count but fewer than ten. The gene calls are TRBV4-1 and TRBJ2-7; 8 bases match TRBD1. The CDR3 loop spans 15 amino acids. Germline values: CDR1 MGHRA, CDR2 YSYEKL. V dropped 0 bases and J dropped 4; count of bases not matched to a gene: 5. CDR3 DNA: TGCGCCAGCAGCCAAGATCACAGGGGGTGGTACGAGCAGTACTTC. It translates to CASSQDHRGWYEQYF.

The genes are TRBV20-1 and TRBJ2-3; D unresolved. The CDR3 has 13 amino acids. Trimming took 5 bases from V and 5 from J, leaving 14 bases between them. Germline loops: CDR1 DFQATT, CDR2 SNEGSKA (reference sequence). The CDR3 is CSAPFWGLDTQYF. The DNA for the CDR3 is TGCAGTGCTCCTTTCTGGGGTTTAGATACGCAGTATTTT.